The rows below give T cell receptor beta chains drawn from one sample of a study of Tregs in tolerant kidney transplant recipients. The repertoire was sequenced with immunoSEQ multiplex PCR; TCRdb's copy has only in-frame clones and lacks some. There are under 95,000 clones in the sample; 80% to 95% occur only once, and approximately 0.37% lies in the top ten. The source material was Tregs from blood, sampled before the transplant. These receptors originate from a human donor who received a combined kidney and bone marrow transplant. The CDR3 runs from the conserved cysteine through the conserved F or W. A D gene is named only where the DNA matches it firmly. Rows may omit the clone size; those that give it use once, few, many or a size class.

j_call d_call clone_size v_call cdr3_length cdr3_nt cdr3_aa
TRBJ1-2 TRBD1 once TRBV15 16 TGTGCCACCAGCAGAGACCCGACAGGGGGCTACTATGGCTACACCTTC CATSRDPTGGYYGYTF
TRBJ1-4 TRBD1 once TRBV4-2 14 TGTGCCAGCAGCCAAGGACAGGGGGGGGAAAAACTGTTTTTT CASSQGQGGEKLFF
TRBJ1-2 . . TRBV4-3 16 TGCGCCAGCAGCCAAGGACGGGTTCCTCTGAACTATGGCTACACCTTC CASSQGRVPLNYGYTF
TRBJ2-5 TRBD2 . TRBV28 14 TGTGCCAGCAGTAGGATAGCGGGGCCATCGACCCAGTACTTC CASSRIAGPSTQYF
TRBJ2-1 TRBD2 once TRBV11-1 17 TGTGCCAGCAGCTTAGGGCTAGCGGGAGGAGTCTACAATGAGCAGTTCTTC CASSLGLAGGVYNEQFF
TRBJ1-1 . once TRBV5-4 13 TGTGCCAGCCTCCTAGACCGGAACACTGAAGCTTTCTTT CASLLDRNTEAFF
TRBJ1-4 . . TRBV18 15 TGTGCCAGCTCACCTGCAAGGGAAACTAATGAAAAACTGTTTTTT CASSPARETNEKLFF
TRBJ2-5 TRBD1 . TRBV5-4 14 TGTGCCAGCAGCTGGACAGGGGGCCAAGAGACCCAGTACTTC CASSWTGGQETQYF
TRBJ1-5 . . TRBV27 16 TGTGCCAGCAGTTTATCGTCCACAGGGAGCAATCAGCCCCAGCATTTT CASSLSSTGSNQPQHF
TRBJ2-1 . . TRBV5-1 13 TGCGCCAGCAGCTTGGGGAGTAGGAGTGAGCAGTTCTTC CASSLGSRSEQFF
TRBJ1-2 . . TRBV6-1 16 TGTGCCAGCAGTGAACCGGGAACCCCTGTTAACTATGGCTACACCTTC CASSEPGTPVNYGYTF
TRBJ2-7 TRBD2 few TRBV7-2 16 TGTGCCAGCAGCCTACTTTCCACGGGAGGATCCTACGAGCAGTACTTC CASSLLSTGGSYEQYF
TRBJ2-5 . . TRBV18 13 TGTGCCAGCTCACTAACACTCCAAGAGACCCAGTACTTC CASSLTLQETQYF
TRBJ1-1 . . TRBV30 13 TGTGCCTCCAATCCGACAGGGAACACTGAAGCTTTCTTT CASNPTGNTEAFF
TRBJ1-1 . . TRBV2 13 TGTGCCAGCACAGGAGGAACCAGGACTGAAGCTTTCTTT CASTGGTRTEAFF
TRBJ2-1 . once TRBV4-3 15 TGCGCCAGCAGCCAAGGAGGCGGGATTAGGAATGAGCAGTTCTTC CASSQGGGIRNEQFF
TRBJ2-3 . . TRBV2 15 TGTGCCAGCAAGTATGGGGGTGTTCAAACAGATACGCAGTATTTT CASKYGGVQTDTQYF
TRBJ1-5 . . TRBV4-1 13 TGCGCCAGCAGCCAAGATCCCGGACGGCCCCAGCATTTT CASSQDPGRPQHF
TRBJ1-2 TRBD1 . TRBV28 17 TGTGCCAGCAGCCGTGGGACAGGTTTTATTTTAGGCTCTGGCTACACCTTC CASSRGTGFILGSGYTF
TRBJ2-3 . . TRBV2 11 TGTGCCAGCAGCACCAGAGATACGCAGTATTTT CASSTRDTQYF
TRBJ2-3 TRBD2 . TRBV7-2 15 TGTGCCAGCAGCAATGTGGCTAGCGGGACAGATACGCAGTATTTT CASSNVASGTDTQYF
TRBJ2-7 . . TRBV2 14 TGTGCCAGCAGTGAATTGGATCAAGGGTCACTCCAAGACTTC CASSELDQGSLQDF
TRBJ2-1 . . TRBV19 14 TGTGCCAGTAGCGCTTCAGGGTGGGCCTCTGAGCAGTTCTTC CASSASGWASEQFF
TRBJ1-5 TRBD1 . TRBV4-2 19 TGTGCCAGCAGCCAGACTTACTCGACCTCCGGGACAGGGTATCAGCCCCAGCATTTT CASSQTYSTSGTGYQPQHF
TRBJ1-5 TRBD1 few TRBV7-8 15 TGTGCCAGCAGCTCCCGGGACAGGGAATCTCAGCCCCAGCATTTT CASSSRDRESQPQHF
TRBJ2-4 . . TRBV5-4 16 TGTGCCAGCAGCTCTCGGGACGCTCGAGCCAAAAACATTCAGTACTTC CASSSRDARAKNIQYF
TRBJ2-2 TRBD1 . TRBV7-9 15 TGTGCCAGCAGCTTTGGGACAGTGAACACCGGGGAGCTGTTTTTT CASSFGTVNTGELFF
TRBJ2-3 . few TRBV6-6 15 TGTGCCAGCAACCCCATCGAGGGGGTCGCAGATACGCAGTATTTT CASNPIEGVADTQYF
TRBJ2-5 TRBD1 . TRBV6-5 16 TGTGCCAGCAGTTACTCGGGCGACAGGGGACGAGAGACCCAGTACTTC CASSYSGDRGRETQYF
TRBJ1-1 . few TRBV30 13 TGTGCCTGGGCCCGGGACTCTTCTTTTCCGGCTTTCTTT CAWARDSSFPAFF
TRBJ2-3 TRBD2 . TRBV9 16 TGTGCCAGCAGCCCGGGACTAGCGGGAGAATCCGATACGCAGTATTTT CASSPGLAGESDTQYF
TRBJ2-1 TRBD1 . TRBV15 15 TGTGCCACCAGCACCGGACAGGGGCACTACAATGAGCAGTTCTTC CATSTGQGHYNEQFF
TRBJ1-4 . . TRBV7-8 13 TGTGCCAGCAGCTTAGCTCCAAATGAAAAACTGTTTTTT CASSLAPNEKLFF
TRBJ2-1 . . TRBV18 15 TGTGCCAGCTCAATCTCAGAACGATTCGACTATGAGCAGTTCTTC CASSISERFDYEQFF
TRBJ2-2 TRBD1 . TRBV2 16 TGTGCCAGCAGGGTCACAGGGGGGCGGAACACCGGGGAGCTGTTTTTT CASRVTGGRNTGELFF
TRBJ1-2 . . TRBV29-1 13 TGCAGCGTTGGTGACCGGGTTAACTATGGCTACACCTTC CSVGDRVNYGYTF
TRBJ2-1 . . TRBV27 15 TGTGCCAGCAGTTTATCGGATCCAACCAGCAATGAGCAGTTCTTC CASSLSDPTSNEQFF
TRBJ2-3 . . TRBV19 13 TGTGCCAGTAGTCTTCCCGGGACACAATTTCCGTATTTT CASSLPGTQFPYF
TRBJ1-4 TRBD1 once TRBV20-1 11 TGCAGTGCTCACAGGGGGCTAACACTGTTTTTT CSAHRGLTLFF
TRBJ1-5 . once TRBV5-6 13 TGTGCCAGCAGCTTAAGACGCAATCAGCCCCAGCATTTT CASSLRRNQPQHF
TRBJ2-7 . . TRBV5-1 16 TGCGCCAGCAGCTTGCCGCCCGGCAGGACGTCCTACGAGCAGTACTTC CASSLPPGRTSYEQYF
TRBJ2-2 . . TRBV29-1 13 TGCAGCGTTGATGTGGGAGCTACCGGGGAGCTGTTTTTT CSVDVGATGELFF
TRBJ1-4 . . TRBV10-3 14 TGTGCCATCAGTGGGCAGGCGAGGGGTGAAAAACTGTTTTTT CAISGQARGEKLFF
TRBJ2-7 TRBD2 . TRBV7-2 16 TGTGCCAGCAGCTCCGTCGGGAGGGCGGGCGGTTACGAGCAGTACTTC CASSSVGRAGGYEQYF
TRBJ1-4 . few TRBV28 12 TGTGCCAGCAGTTTCGATAACGGAAAACTGTTTTTT CASSFDNGKLFF
TRBJ2-7 TRBD2 . TRBV19 15 TGTGCCAGTAGGAGGACTAGCGGCTTCGTCGGCGAGCAGTACTTC CASRRTSGFVGEQYF
TRBJ2-5 . . TRBV21-1 17 TGTGCCAGCGCCTCGCCCGGGACTAGCGGGAGATACGAGACCCAGTACTTC CASASPGTSGRYETQYF
TRBJ2-4 TRBD2 . TRBV19 15 TGTGCCAGTAGGGACGGAACTAGCGGGAGTGACATTCAGTACTTC CASRDGTSGSDIQYF
TRBJ1-4 TRBD1 . TRBV5-1 13 TGCGCCAGCAGCTGGGGGACAGATGAAAAACTGTTTTTT CASSWGTDEKLFF
TRBJ2-7 . . TRBV5-8 11 TGTGCCAGCAGCCAGACCTACGAGCAGTACTTC CASSQTYEQYF
TRBJ1-3 . . TRBV30 12 TGTGCCTGGAGTAACTCTGGAAACACCATATATTTT CAWSNSGNTIYF
TRBJ2-4 . few TRBV5-1 15 TGCGCCAGCACTCATGCGGGACAGCGAGGGGACATTCAGTACTTC CASTHAGQRGDIQYF
TRBJ2-6 . . TRBV7-5 15 TGTGTCAGAAGCTTAGCCGGGTCTGGGGCCAACGTCCTGACTTTC CVRSLAGSGANVLTF